The 21 T cell receptor beta chains in this list originate from one sample, sequenced in a study of STAT5B mutations in CD4+ large granular lymphocyte leukemia. Here immunoSEQ multiplex PCR was the method, and the copy in TCRdb shows in-frame clones only, minus some. The sample has 23,000 or so clones; 74% are singletons. The sample consisted of CD4+ T cells from blood buffy coats. The origin of the receptors is a human donor in good health.

This clone was counted a single time. The chain employs TRBV30 and TRBJ2-3; D is perhaps TRBD2 (6 bases). The CDR3 length is 14 residues. From germline, CDR1 is GTSNPN and CDR2 SVGIG (reference sequence). Trimming cost V 5 bases and J 6 bases, with 18 bases left between them. Written as DNA, the CDR3 is TGTGCCTGGTCAAGGGACTCTAAGGTCGATACGCAGTATTTT. Its protein is CAWSRDSKVDTQYF.

The chain couples TRBV5-6 to TRBJ2-1, with 15 bases that match TRBD2. The CDR3 totals 17 residues. Germline CDR1 reads SGHDT; CDR2 reads YYEEEE. V dropped 4 bases and J dropped 1; count of bases not matched to a gene: 3. CDR3 loop: CASSEGLAGGSYNEQFF. DNA for the CDR3: TGTGCCAGCAGCGAAGGACTAGCGGGAGGGTCCTACAATGAGCAGTTCTTC.

V usage is TRBV5-1 and J usage is TRBJ2-7; 8 bases agree with TRBD1. The germline V gene encodes CDR1 SGHRS and CDR2 YFSETQ. V lost 0 bases, J lost 7 bases, and 12 bases stayed unmatched. The CDR3 covers 16 residues. CDR3 coding DNA: TGCGCCAGCAGCTTGGAACCTTCCGACAGGGGCGGGGAGCAGTACGTC. It is translated as CASSLEPSDRGGEQYV.

The V gene is TRBV28, the J gene TRBJ2-5, with D perhaps being TRBD1 or TRBD2 (6 bases each). With 6 bases removed from V and 4 bases from J, the gap between germline ends came to 15 bases. This CDR3 is 14 amino acids long. Germline CDR1 and CDR2: MDHEN and SYDVKM. The CDR3 loop reads CASSRGGWGETQYF. CDR3 DNA sequence: TGTGCCAGCAGCCGAGGGGGGTGGGGAGAGACCCAGTACTTC.

The rearrangement links TRBV15 to TRBJ1-2, with D possibly TRBD1 on 6 matching bases. Germline CDR1 and CDR2: LNHNV and YYDKDF (reference sequence). The CDR3 consists of 13 residues. V lost 4 bases, J lost 5 bases, and 11 bases lay in between. CDR3 protein: CATSTGEGYGYTF. Written as DNA, the CDR3 is TGTGCCACCAGCACAGGGGAAGGATATGGCTACACCTTC.

The chain combines TRBV30 with TRBJ2-3; D ambiguous. V was pared by 3 bases and J by 6 bases, with 16 bases between. CDR3 length: 14 amino acids. Germline CDR1 is GTSNPN and CDR2 is SVGIG (reference sequence). The CDR3 bases are TGTGCCTGGAGCCTTCTCAGTTCCATGGATACGCAGTATTTT. Protein sequence: CAWSLLSSMDTQYF.

The CDR3: CASSEGSRLGQPQHF. CDR3 bases: TGTGCCAGCAGTGAAGGGAGCAGGTTGGGTCAGCCCCAGCATTTT. This chain connects TRBV6-1 to TRBJ1-5; no reliable D call. Germline CDR1 is MNHNS and CDR2 is SASEGT. The CDR3 totals 15 residues. Trimming took off 1 base at V and 6 bases at J, with 13 bases between the two ends.

CDR3 sequence (DNA): TGTGCCAGCAGCTTCATAGGTTCCTCCTACGAGCAGTACTTC. Translating gives CASSFIGSSYEQYF. This rearrangement joins TRBV7-2 to TRBJ2-7; unclear D gene. The length of the CDR3 is 14 residues. From germline, CDR1 is SGHTA and CDR2 FQGNSA. V lost 3 bases, J lost 0 bases, and 9 bases lay in between. Filled out from reference TRBV7-2 and TRBJ2-7, the complete variable domain reads GAGVSQSPSNKVTEKGKDVELRCDPISGHTALYWYRQSLGQGLEFLIYFQGNSAPDKSGLPSDRFSAERTGGSVSTLTIQRTQQEDSAVYLCASSFIGSSYEQYFGPGTRLTVT.

CDR3 sequence reads: CASRAARVSGNTIYF. The CDR3 DNA sequence: TGTGCCAGCAGGGCCGCCAGGGTCTCTGGAAACACCATATATTTT. The chain recombines TRBV27 with TRBJ1-3; TRBD1 is a possible D gene (5 bases). The CDR3 is made up of 15 amino acids. Germline V gene data show CDR1 as MNHEY and CDR2 as SMNVEV (reference sequence). The V end lost 6 bases, the J end lost 0 bases, and 12 bases lay between the germline ends.

This chain joins TRBV5-6 and TRBJ1-1; possibly TRBD1 for D (6 bases). CDR3 size: 13 residues. V dropped 4 bases and J dropped 9 bases, with 16 bases sitting between them. The V gene's germline CDR1 is SGHDT and CDR2 YYEEEE. This CDR3 is CASSAYRVKKAFF. In nucleotides, the CDR3 is TGTGCCAGCAGCGCGTACAGGGTAAAGAAAGCTTTCTTT.

V is TRBV5-1 and J is TRBJ2-7; D unclear. V dropped 1 base and J dropped 5 bases, with 13 bases sitting between them. This CDR3 is 14 amino acids long. Germline CDR1 reads SGHRS; CDR2 reads YFSETQ. The CDR3 DNA reads TGCGCCAGCAGCTTGTTACAATCCGGCAACGAGCAGTACTTC. As protein: CASSLLQSGNEQYF.

This clone turned up a few times. This chain connects TRBV28 to TRBJ1-2; unclear D gene. Trimming stripped 3 bases from V and 2 bases from J, with 10 bases between. Germline V gives CDR1 MDHEN, CDR2 SYDVKM. The CDR3 spans 14 residues. The CDR3 coding sequence is TGTGCCAGCAGTTTGGCACCTATCAACTATGGCTACACCTTC. It is translated as CASSLAPINYGYTF.

This sequence joins TRBV11-3 and TRBJ2-3; weak D call: TRBD1 (6 bases). The CDR3 totals 14 residues. Trimming stripped 4 bases from V and 3 bases from J, with 11 bases between. Germline CDR1 is SGHNT and CDR2 is YENEEA. CDR3 DNA sequence: TGTGCCAGCAGCTCCTTCGACAGGACAGATACGCAGTATTTT. Its protein is CASSSFDRTDTQYF.

The genes are TRBV30 and TRBJ1-3; no clear D gene. The CDR3 has 16 amino acids. Germline assignment: CDR1 GTSNPN and CDR2 SVGIG (reference sequence). The V end was cut by 1 base, the J end by 0 bases, with 13 bases between. The CDR3 nucleotides are TGTGCCTGGAGTGCGCCCATGGCCAGCTCTGGAAACACCATATATTTT. Encoded protein: CAWSAPMASSGNTIYF.

The genes are TRBV28 and TRBJ1-2; D is unclear. Germline V gene sequence: CDR1 MDHEN, CDR2 SYDVKM. This CDR3 region has 12 residues. V lost 3 bases and J 6 bases, leaving 8 bases between the germline ends. In DNA form, the CDR3 reads TGTGCCAGCAGTTTCAAACCGGATGGCTACACCTTC. Translation: CASSFKPDGYTF.

Only one count was recorded for this clone. The chain combines TRBV19 with TRBJ2-1; 10 nucleotides line up with TRBD2. After removal of 7 bases from V and 7 bases from J, the junction contained 7 bases not matched to a gene. CDR1 is LNHDA and CDR2 is SQIVND in the germline V gene (reference sequence). This CDR3 contains 14 residues. In DNA, the CDR3 is TGTGCCAGTACCCCCGGGACTAGCGTTAATGAGCAGTTCTTC. Protein: CASTPGTSVNEQFF. The full variable domain, in which reference TRBV19 and TRBJ2-1 provide the parts outside the CDR3, is DGGITQSPKYLFRKEGQNVTLSCEQNLNHDAMYWYRQDPGQGLRLIYYSQIVNDFQKGDIAEGYSVSREKKESFPLTVTSAQKNPTAFYLCASTPGTSVNEQFFGPGTRLTVL.

J is TRBJ2-1 and V is TRBV7-8; D uncertain. Trimming stripped 5 bases from V and 4 bases from J, with 12 bases between. The CDR3 runs to 14 residues. From germline, CDR1 is SGHVS and CDR2 FQNEAQ. CDR3 coding DNA: TGTGCCAGCAGCCCCCTAAAACCATACAATGAGCAGTTCTTC. The encoded protein is CASSPLKPYNEQFF. Full variable domain (missing parts from reference TRBV7-8 and TRBJ2-1): GAGVSQSPRYKVAKRGQDVALRCDPISGHVSLFWYQQALGQGPEFLTYFQNEAQLDKSGLPSDRFFAERPEGSVSTLKIQRTQQEDSAVYLCASSPLKPYNEQFFGPGTRLTVL.

The genes are TRBV4-1 and TRBJ2-1; 8 bases fit TRBD2. The V segment lost 1 base and the J segment 0 bases; nucleotides outside the gene matches: 5. CDR3 length equals 17 residues. Germline V lookup: CDR1 MGHRA, CDR2 YSYEKL. CDR3 sequence: CASSQVRGGISYNEQFF. Here the CDR3 DNA reads TGCGCCAGCAGCCAAGTCCGGGGGGGGATCTCCTACAATGAGCAGTTCTTC.

The chain couples TRBV2 to TRBJ2-7, with a weak D call TRBD1 (6 bases). This CDR3 spans 13 amino acids. Trimming took off 5 bases at V and 4 bases at J, with 12 bases between the two ends. Germline V lookup: CDR1 SNHLY, CDR2 FYNNEI. In nucleotides, the CDR3 is TGTGCCAGCAGTTGGGACATCCGTTACGAGCAGTACGTC. This sequence encodes CASSWDIRYEQYV.

The V and J genes are TRBV7-9 and TRBJ1-1, with D perhaps TRBD1 (5 bases). From germline, CDR1 is SEHNR and CDR2 FQNEAQ (reference sequence). V was cut by 7 bases and J by 6 bases, with 15 bases left in between. The CDR3 runs to 13 residues. CDR3 nucleotides: TGTGCCAGCACAAGAGGGGAGGGGTCTGAAGCTTTCTTT. This sequence encodes CASTRGEGSEAFF.

The genes are TRBV7-2 and TRBJ2-2; D uncertain. Between the trimmed V and J ends, which lost 7 bases and 3 bases, there was a span of 6 bases. Germline CDR1 and CDR2: SGHTA and FQGNSA. The CDR3 extends over 12 amino acids. The CDR3 loop is CASTQDTGELFF. The DNA for the CDR3 is TGTGCCAGCACCCAAGACACCGGGGAGCTGTTTTTT.